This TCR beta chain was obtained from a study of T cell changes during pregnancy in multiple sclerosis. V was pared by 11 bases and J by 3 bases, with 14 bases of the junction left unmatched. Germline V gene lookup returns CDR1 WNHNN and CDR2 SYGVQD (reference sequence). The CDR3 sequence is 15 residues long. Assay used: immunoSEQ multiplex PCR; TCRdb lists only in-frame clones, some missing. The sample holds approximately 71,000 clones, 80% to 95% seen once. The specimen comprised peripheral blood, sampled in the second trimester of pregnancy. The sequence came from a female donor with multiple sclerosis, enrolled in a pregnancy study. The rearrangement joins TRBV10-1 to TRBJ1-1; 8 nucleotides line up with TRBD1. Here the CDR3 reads CAGQDRGNKDTEAFF. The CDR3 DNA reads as TGCGCCGGCCAAGACAGGGGTAATAAGGACACTGAAGCTTTCTTT.